These 20 T cell receptor beta chains were sequenced from one sample in a study of T cell changes during pregnancy in multiple sclerosis. Measured with immunoSEQ multiplex PCR; TCRdb has only the in-frame clones, and not every one. The sample has about 35,000 clones, approximately 91% seen once. The sample consisted of CD4+ T cells from peripheral blood mononuclear cells, taken in the third trimester of pregnancy. These receptors all come from a female donor in good health, enrolled as a control in a pregnancy study.

Remarks on this clone: The same CDR3 arises from other DNA sequences in this sample as well. V is TRBV15 and J is TRBJ1-1; 8 bases align to TRBD1. The ends lost 3 bases at V and 3 bases at J; junction bases unmatched: 0. The CDR3 is made up of 13 amino acids. Looked up from germline, CDR1 is LNHNV and CDR2 is YYDKDF (reference sequence). CDR3 DNA sequence: TGTGCCACCAGCAGGGACAGGGACACTGAAGCTTTCTTT. Protein sequence: CATSRDRDTEAFF. The full variable domain, its missing parts supplied by reference TRBV15 and TRBJ1-1, is DAMVIQNPRYQVTQFGKPVTLSCSQTLNHNVMYWYQQKSSQAPKLLFHYYDKDFNNEADTPDNFQSRRPNTSFCFLDIRSPGLGDTAMYLCATSRDRDTEAFFGQGTRLTVV.

The chain combines TRBV7-2 with TRBJ2-7; D is possibly TRBD2 (5 bases). Germline V CDR1 and CDR2: SGHTA, FQGNSA. The CDR3 runs 13 residues. The V gene lost 1 base and the J gene lost 6 bases, with 10 bases spanning the gap. The CDR3: CASSLVLAREQYF. The CDR3 DNA follows: TGTGCCAGCAGCTTAGTCCTAGCCCGCGAGCAGTACTTC.

V is TRBV5-4 and J is TRBJ1-2, with TRBD1 matching over 8 bases. Germline V gives CDR1 SGHNT, CDR2 YYREEE (reference sequence). V lost 5 bases to trimming and J lost 8 bases; unmatched junction nucleotides: 17. The CDR3 length is 16 residues. The CDR3 sequence: CASSSGGGQGAKGYTF. The CDR3 bases are TGTGCCAGCAGTTCCGGGGGCGGCCAGGGGGCGAAAGGCTACACCTTC.

The rearrangement links TRBV15 to TRBJ1-6; D not certain. CDR1 and CDR2 (germline): LNHNV, YYDKDF (reference sequence). V was cut by 5 bases and J by 12 bases, with 14 bases left in between. The CDR3 has 13 residues. The DNA of the CDR3 is TGTGCCACCAGCCTCAGGCCGCGGGGACCCCTCCACTTT. Protein sequence: CATSLRPRGPLHF.

The rearrangement links TRBV25-1 to TRBJ1-4, with D perhaps TRBD1 (5 bases). CDR1 MGHDK and CDR2 SYGVNS come from the germline V gene. Trimming removed 2 bases at V and 5 bases at J, with 9 bases between. This CDR3 region has 14 residues. As DNA, the CDR3 is TGTGCCAGCAGTGAAAGGACAAGCAATGAAAAACTGTTTTTT. Its protein product is CASSERTSNEKLFF.

This clone was counted between two and nine times. The chain couples TRBV7-6 to TRBJ1-2, with TRBD1 matching 7 bases. The V segment lost 1 base and the J segment 5 bases; nucleotides outside the gene matches: 4. Germline V CDR1 and CDR2: SGHVS, FNYEAQ. The length of the CDR3 is 14 residues. The CDR3 DNA follows: TGTGCCAGCAGCTTAGATTCAGGGGGGTATGGCTACACCTTC. It codes for CASSLDSGGYGYTF.

V gene TRBV18 combines with J gene TRBJ2-2; the match to TRBD2 covers 9 bases. The CDR3 spans 17 residues. Germline lookup yields CDR1 KGHSH and CDR2 LQKENI. Losses at the gene ends were 1 base for V and 4 bases for J; bases not matched to a gene: 7. CDR3 loop: CASSPRGGRALTGELFF. CDR3 DNA sequence: TGTGCCAGCTCACCACGAGGCGGGAGGGCTCTCACCGGGGAGCTGTTTTTT.

The genes are TRBV28 and TRBJ2-1, with TRBD2 matching over 9 bases. CDR1 is MDHEN and CDR2 is SYDVKM in the germline V gene. Trimming cost V 2 bases and J 6 bases; bases outside gene matches: 5. The CDR3 totals 15 residues. The CDR3 reads CASSLAGGPGNEQFF. The CDR3 DNA reads as TGTGCCAGCAGTTTAGCGGGGGGGCCCGGCAATGAGCAGTTCTTC.

The V gene is TRBV5-1, the J gene TRBJ1-1; 7 bases are a match to TRBD1. Germline-derived CDR1 and CDR2 are SGHRS and YFSETQ. With V trimmed by 4 bases and J by 6 bases, 12 bases remained unmatched. The CDR3 runs to 15 residues. The CDR3 loop is CASSGRGAVFPEAFF. CDR3 bases: TGCGCCAGCAGCGGCAGGGGGGCGGTTTTCCCTGAAGCTTTCTTT. The full variable domain, with the rest looked up from reference TRBV5-1 and TRBJ1-1, is KAGVTQTPRYLIKTRGQQVTLSCSPISGHRSVSWYQQTPGQGLQFLFEYFSETQRNKGNFPGRFSGRQFSNSRSEMNVSTLELGDSALYLCASSGRGAVFPEAFFGQGTRLTVV.

The J gene is TRBJ2-1, the V gene TRBV6-6; TRBD2 aligns across 9 bases. This CDR3 is 16 amino acids long. Looked up from germline, CDR1 is MNHNY and CDR2 is SVGAGI (reference sequence). Trimming took 6 bases from V and 6 from J; bases not matched to a gene: 12. The CDR3 here is CASRINRGLAGNEQFF. In nucleotides, the CDR3 is TGTGCCAGCAGAATAAATCGGGGACTAGCTGGCAATGAGCAGTTCTTC.

This clone was detected only once. The rearrangement joins TRBV27 to TRBJ1-6; TRBD1 is a possible D gene (6 bases). This CDR3 comprises 15 residues. Germline V lookup: CDR1 MNHEY, CDR2 SMNVEV (reference sequence). Trimming left V 3 bases short and J 3 bases short, with 9 bases between. Here the CDR3 DNA reads TGTGCCAGCAGTTTTACAGGGATCTATAATTCACCCCTCCACTTT. This gives the protein CASSFTGIYNSPLHF.

The chain uses TRBV7-9 and TRBJ1-1; 7 bases fit TRBD1. CDR1 SEHNR and CDR2 FQNEAQ come from the germline V gene (reference sequence). The CDR3 is 15 residues long. The V and J ends lost 2 bases and 2 bases, in that order; junction bases with no gene match: 5. The CDR3 protein is CASSLMTGSNTEAFF. The CDR3 DNA reads TGTGCCAGCAGCTTAATGACAGGGAGTAACACTGAAGCTTTCTTT.

The chain uses TRBV11-2 and TRBJ2-7, with 7 bases fitting TRBD2. There are 13 residues in the CDR3. Germline assignment: CDR1 SGHAT and CDR2 FQNNGV. J gave up 3 bases and V 8 bases, and 7 bases lay outside the gene matches. This CDR3 reads CASGGTTYYEQYF. The DNA of the CDR3 is TGTGCCAGCGGTGGGACTACTTACTACGAGCAGTACTTC.

The genes are TRBV7-9 and TRBJ2-5; D might be TRBD2 (6 bases). The CDR3 runs 16 residues. Germline CDR1 and CDR2: SEHNR and FQNEAQ (reference sequence). Trimming cost V 2 bases and J 1 base, with 14 bases left between them. The CDR3: CASSLWLGGGQETQYF. CDR3 nucleotide sequence: TGTGCCAGCAGCTTATGGCTGGGGGGAGGCCAAGAGACCCAGTACTTC.

V gene TRBV14 combines with J gene TRBJ1-2; 7 positions agree with TRBD1. Trimming at V came to 4 bases and at J to 4 bases, leaving 6 bases not matched to a gene. This CDR3 is built from 14 residues. Germline lookup yields CDR1 SGHDN and CDR2 FVKESK. CDR3 amino acids: CASSPGTAFYGYTF. Written as DNA, the CDR3 is TGTGCCAGCAGCCCCGGGACAGCCTTCTATGGCTACACCTTC.

The CDR3 reads CASSVDRNNYGYTF. The CDR3, as DNA: TGCGCCAGCAGCGTTGACAGGAATAACTATGGCTACACCTTC. This rearrangement joins TRBV5-1 to TRBJ1-2, with D perhaps matching TRBD1 (6 bases). CDR3 length equals 14 residues. Per the germline V gene, CDR1 is SGHRS and CDR2 is YFSETQ. V shed 4 bases and J shed 1 base, with 11 bases lying between them.

This rearrangement joins TRBV11-2 to TRBJ2-2, with D possibly matching TRBD1 (6 bases). This CDR3 has 15 amino acids. The V gene's germline CDR1 is SGHAT and CDR2 FQNNGV. The germline V and J ends were trimmed by 3 bases and 0 bases, with 8 bases remaining between them. Here the CDR3 DNA reads TGTGCCAGCAGCTTTACAGGGACGAACACCGGGGAGCTGTTTTTT. Its translation: CASSFTGTNTGELFF. The whole variable domain, filled in from reference TRBV11-2 and TRBJ2-2, reads EAGVAQSPRYKIIEKRQSVAFWCNPISGHATLYWYQQILGQGPKLLIQFQNNGVVDDSQLPKDRFSAERLKGVDSTLKIQPAKLEDSAVYLCASSFTGTNTGELFFGEGSRLTVL.

The rearrangement links TRBV6-1 to TRBJ1-1; maybe TRBD1 (6 bases). The germline V gene has CDR1 MNHNS and CDR2 SASEGT. V lost 6 bases to trimming and J lost 4 bases, with 12 bases between them. The CDR3 length is 13 residues. CDR3 bases: TGTGCCAGCAGAGCAGGGGCAGCCACTGAAGCTTTCTTT. Its protein product is CASRAGAATEAFF.

The chain uses TRBV5-8 and TRBJ1-1, with 9 bases lining up with TRBD1. This CDR3 is 14 amino acids long. Per the germline V gene, CDR1 is SGHTS and CDR2 is YDEGEE. V shed 2 bases, J shed 3 bases, and the junction held 2 bases outside the gene matches. The CDR3 DNA follows: TGTGCCAGCAGCTTCGACAGGGGGGACACTGAAGCTTTCTTT. It codes for CASSFDRGDTEAFF.

This sequence joins TRBV11-3 and TRBJ2-1; 10 positions match TRBD2. The CDR3 length is 15 residues. Germline CDR1 is SGHNT and CDR2 is YENEEA. The V gene end was trimmed by 6 bases and the J gene end by 2 bases; junction bases not matched to a gene: 4. CDR3 in DNA: TGTGCCAGCAGTCGGACTAGCGGAACCTACAATGAGCAGTTCTTC. Translation gives CASSRTSGTYNEQFF.